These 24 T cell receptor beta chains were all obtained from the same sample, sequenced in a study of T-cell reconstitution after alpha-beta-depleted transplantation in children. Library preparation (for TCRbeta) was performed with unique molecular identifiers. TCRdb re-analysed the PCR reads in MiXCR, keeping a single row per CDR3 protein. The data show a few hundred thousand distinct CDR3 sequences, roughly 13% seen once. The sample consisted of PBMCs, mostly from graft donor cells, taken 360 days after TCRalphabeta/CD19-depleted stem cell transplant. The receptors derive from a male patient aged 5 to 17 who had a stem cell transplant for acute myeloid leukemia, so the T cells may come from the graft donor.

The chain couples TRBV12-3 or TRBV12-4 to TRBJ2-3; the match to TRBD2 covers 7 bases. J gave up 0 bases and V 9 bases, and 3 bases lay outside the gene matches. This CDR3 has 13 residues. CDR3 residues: CASPGGSTDTQYF. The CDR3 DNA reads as TGTGCCAGTCCGGGGGGTAGCACAGATACGCAGTATTTT.

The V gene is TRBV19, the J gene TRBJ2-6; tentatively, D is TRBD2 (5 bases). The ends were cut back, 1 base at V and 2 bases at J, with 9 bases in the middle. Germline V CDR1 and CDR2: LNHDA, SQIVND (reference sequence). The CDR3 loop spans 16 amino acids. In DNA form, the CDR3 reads TGTGCCAGTAGTATAGGACGAGGGACTGGGGCCAACGTCCTGACTTTC. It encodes CASSIGRGTGANVLTF. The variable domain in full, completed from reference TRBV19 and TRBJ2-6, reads DGGITQSPKYLFRKEGQNVTLSCEQNLNHDAMYWYRQDPGQGLRLIYYSQIVNDFQKGDIAEGYSVSREKKESFPLTVTSAQKNPTAFYLCASSIGRGTGANVLTFGAGSRLTVL.

The chain's CDR3 is CASSFWQGENEQYF. The CDR3 DNA reads TGTGCCAGCAGCTTTTGGCAGGGGGAGAACGAGCAGTACTTC. The chain carries TRBV11-2 and TRBJ2-7, with 7 bases that match TRBD1. The germline V gene encodes CDR1 SGHAT and CDR2 FQNNGV. This CDR3 has 14 residues. Germline trimming cut 3 bases from V and 5 bases from J; bases unmatched to any gene: 7.

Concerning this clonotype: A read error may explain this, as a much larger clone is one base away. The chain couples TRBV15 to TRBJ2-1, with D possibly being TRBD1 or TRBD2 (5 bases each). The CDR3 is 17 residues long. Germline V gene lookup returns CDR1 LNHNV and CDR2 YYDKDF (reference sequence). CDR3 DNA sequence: TGTGCCACCAGCAGAGATCTCGGGGCGAGCTCCTACGATGAGCAGTTCTTC. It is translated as CATSRDLGASSYDEQFF.

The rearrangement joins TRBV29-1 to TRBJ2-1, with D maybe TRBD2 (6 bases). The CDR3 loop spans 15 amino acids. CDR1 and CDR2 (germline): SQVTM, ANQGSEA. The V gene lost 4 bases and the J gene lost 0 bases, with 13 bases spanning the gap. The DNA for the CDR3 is TGCAGCGTTGGTCGCCGACTAGACTCCTACAATGAGCAGTTCTTC. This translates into CSVGRRLDSYNEQFF.

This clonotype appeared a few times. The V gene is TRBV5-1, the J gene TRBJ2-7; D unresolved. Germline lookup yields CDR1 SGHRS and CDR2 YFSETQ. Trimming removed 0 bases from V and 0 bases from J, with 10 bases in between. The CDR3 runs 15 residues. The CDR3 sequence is CASSLVGRTSYEQYF. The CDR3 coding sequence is TGCGCCAGCAGCTTGGTTGGACGGACCTCCTACGAGCAGTACTTC. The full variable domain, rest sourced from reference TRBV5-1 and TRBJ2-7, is KAGVTQTPRYLIKTRGQQVTLSCSPISGHRSVSWYQQTPGQGLQFLFEYFSETQRNKGNFPGRFSGRQFSNSRSEMNVSTLELGDSALYLCASSLVGRTSYEQYFGPGTRLTVT.

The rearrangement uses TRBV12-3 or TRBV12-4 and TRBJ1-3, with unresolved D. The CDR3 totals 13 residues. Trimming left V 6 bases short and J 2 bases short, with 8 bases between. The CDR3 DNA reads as TGTGCCAGCAGACTCCAAACTGGAAACACCATATATTTT. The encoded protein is CASRLQTGNTIYF.

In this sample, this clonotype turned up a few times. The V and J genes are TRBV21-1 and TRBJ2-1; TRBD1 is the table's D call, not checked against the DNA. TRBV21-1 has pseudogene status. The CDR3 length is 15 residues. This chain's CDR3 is CASTPRCGVFWWQFF. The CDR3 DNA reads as TGTGCCAGCACCCCCCGTTGTGGGGTTTTCTGGTGGCAGTTCTTC.

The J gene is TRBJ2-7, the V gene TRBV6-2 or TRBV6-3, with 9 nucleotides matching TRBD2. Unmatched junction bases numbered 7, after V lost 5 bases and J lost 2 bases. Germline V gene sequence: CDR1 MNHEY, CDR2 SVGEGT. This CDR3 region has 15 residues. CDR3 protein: CASSPTSGPPYEQYF. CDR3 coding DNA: TGTGCCAGCAGTCCCACTAGCGGGCCACCCTACGAGCAGTACTTC.

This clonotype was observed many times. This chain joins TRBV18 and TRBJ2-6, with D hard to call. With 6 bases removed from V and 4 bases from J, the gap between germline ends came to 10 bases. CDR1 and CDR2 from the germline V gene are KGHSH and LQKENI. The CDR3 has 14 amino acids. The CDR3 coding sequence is TGTGCCAGCTCCCATTTAGGCGGGGCCAACGTCCTGACTTTC. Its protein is CASSHLGGANVLTF.

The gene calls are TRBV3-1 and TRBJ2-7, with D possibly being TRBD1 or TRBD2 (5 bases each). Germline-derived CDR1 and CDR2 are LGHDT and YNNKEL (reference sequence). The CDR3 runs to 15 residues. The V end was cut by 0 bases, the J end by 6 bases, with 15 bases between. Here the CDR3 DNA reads TGTGCCAGCAGCCAAGATCCGGGACGGGTATTCGAGCAGTACTTC. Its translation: CASSQDPGRVFEQYF.

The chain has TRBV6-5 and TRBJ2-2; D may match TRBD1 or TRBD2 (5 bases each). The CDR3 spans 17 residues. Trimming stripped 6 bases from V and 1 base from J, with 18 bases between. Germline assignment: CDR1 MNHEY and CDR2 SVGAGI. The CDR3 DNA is TGTGCCAGCAGCTATCGCCTCTGGGGGAAGAACACCGGGGAGCTGTTTTTT. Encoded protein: CASSYRLWGKNTGELFF.

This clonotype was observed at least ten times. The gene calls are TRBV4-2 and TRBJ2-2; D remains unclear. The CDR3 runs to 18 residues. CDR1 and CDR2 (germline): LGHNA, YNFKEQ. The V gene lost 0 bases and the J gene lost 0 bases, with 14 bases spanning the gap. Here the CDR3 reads CASSQDLRAATNTGELFF. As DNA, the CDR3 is TGTGCCAGCAGCCAAGATCTTCGGGCGGCAACGAACACCGGGGAGCTGTTTTTT.

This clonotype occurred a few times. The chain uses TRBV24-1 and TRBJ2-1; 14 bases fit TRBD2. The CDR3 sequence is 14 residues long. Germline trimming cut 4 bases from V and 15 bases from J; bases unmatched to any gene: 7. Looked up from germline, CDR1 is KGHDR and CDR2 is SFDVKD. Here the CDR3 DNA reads TGTGCCACCAGTGACCGACTAGCGGGAGGGTATCGGTTCTTC. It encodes CATSDRLAGGYRFF.

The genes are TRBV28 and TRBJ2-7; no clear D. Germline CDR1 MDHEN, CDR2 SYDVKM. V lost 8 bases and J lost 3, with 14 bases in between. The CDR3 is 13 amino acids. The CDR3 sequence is CASSDPLDYEQYF. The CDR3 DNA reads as TGTGCCAGCTCCGACCCGCTAGACTACGAGCAGTACTTC.

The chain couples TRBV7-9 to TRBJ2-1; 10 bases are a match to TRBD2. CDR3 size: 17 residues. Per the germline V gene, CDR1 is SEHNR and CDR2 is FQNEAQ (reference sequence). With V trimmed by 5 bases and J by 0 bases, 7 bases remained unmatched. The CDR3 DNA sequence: TGTGCCAGCAGCCCAGGGGGACTAGCGAGCTCCTACAATGAGCAGTTCTTC. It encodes CASSPGGLASSYNEQFF.

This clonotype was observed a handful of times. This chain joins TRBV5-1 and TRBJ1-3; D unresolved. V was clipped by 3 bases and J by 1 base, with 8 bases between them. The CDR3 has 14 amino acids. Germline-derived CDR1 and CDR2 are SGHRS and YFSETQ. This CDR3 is CASSWGDSGNTIYF. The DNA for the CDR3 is TGCGCCAGCAGCTGGGGAGATTCTGGAAACACCATATATTTT.

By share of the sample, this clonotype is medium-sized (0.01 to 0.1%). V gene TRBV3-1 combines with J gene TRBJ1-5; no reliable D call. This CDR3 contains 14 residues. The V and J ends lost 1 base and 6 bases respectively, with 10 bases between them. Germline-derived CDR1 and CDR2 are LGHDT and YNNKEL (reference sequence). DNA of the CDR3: TGTGCCAGCAGCCAAGGGGGAGGGATTCAGCCCCAGCATTTT. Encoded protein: CASSQGGGIQPQHF.

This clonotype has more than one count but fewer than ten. The CDR3 protein is CSVAPEAFSGNTIYF. The CDR3 DNA is TGCAGCGTTGCCCCAGAGGCATTCTCTGGAAACACCATATATTTT. The chain employs TRBV29-1 and TRBJ1-3; D uncertain. The germline V gene has CDR1 SQVTM and CDR2 ANQGSEA. The length of the CDR3 is 15 residues. V was trimmed by 4 bases and J by 0 bases, leaving 13 bases between them. The entire variable domain, with the rest obtained from reference TRBV29-1 and TRBJ1-3, is as follows: SAVISQKPSRDICQRGTSLTIQCQVDSQVTMMFWYRQQPGQSLTLIATANQGSEATYESGFVIDKFPISRPNLTFSTLTVSNMSPEDSSIYLCSVAPEAFSGNTIYFGEGSWLTVV.

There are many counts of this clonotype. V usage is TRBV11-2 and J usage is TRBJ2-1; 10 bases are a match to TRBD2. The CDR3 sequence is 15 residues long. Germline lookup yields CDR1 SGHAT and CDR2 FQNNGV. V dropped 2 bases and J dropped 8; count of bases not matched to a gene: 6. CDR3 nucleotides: TGTGCCAGCAGCTTAATAGGACTAGCGGACCATGAGCAGTTCTTC. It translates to CASSLIGLADHEQFF. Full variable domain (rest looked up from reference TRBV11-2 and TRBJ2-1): EAGVAQSPRYKIIEKRQSVAFWCNPISGHATLYWYQQILGQGPKLLIQFQNNGVVDDSQLPKDRFSAERLKGVDSTLKIQPAKLEDSAVYLCASSLIGLADHEQFFGPGTRLTVL.

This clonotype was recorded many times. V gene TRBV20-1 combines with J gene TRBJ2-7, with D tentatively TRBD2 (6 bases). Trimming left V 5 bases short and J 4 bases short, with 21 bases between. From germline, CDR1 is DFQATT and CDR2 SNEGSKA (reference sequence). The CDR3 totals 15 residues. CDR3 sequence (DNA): TGCAGTGCTGACCCCGGACTACCGATCCCTTACGAGCAGTACTTC. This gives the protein CSADPGLPIPYEQYF.

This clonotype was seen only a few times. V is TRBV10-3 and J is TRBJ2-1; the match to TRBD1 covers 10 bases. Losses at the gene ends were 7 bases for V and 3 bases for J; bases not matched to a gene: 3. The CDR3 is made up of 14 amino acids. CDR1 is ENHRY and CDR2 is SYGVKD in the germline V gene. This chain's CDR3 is CAITGQGVYNEQFF. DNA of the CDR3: TGTGCCATCACCGGACAGGGGGTCTACAATGAGCAGTTCTTC.

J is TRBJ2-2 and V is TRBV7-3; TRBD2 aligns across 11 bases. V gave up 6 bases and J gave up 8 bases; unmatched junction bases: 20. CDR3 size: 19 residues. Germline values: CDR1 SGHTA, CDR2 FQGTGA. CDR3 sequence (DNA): TGTGCCAGCAGTCCCCTGAGGACTAGCGGGCGCGGTGTATCGGGGGAGCTGTTTTTT. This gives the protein CASSPLRTSGRGVSGELFF.

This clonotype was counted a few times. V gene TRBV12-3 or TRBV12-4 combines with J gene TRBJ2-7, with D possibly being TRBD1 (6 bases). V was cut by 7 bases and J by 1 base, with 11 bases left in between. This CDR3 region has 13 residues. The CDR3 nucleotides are TGTGCCAGCACCTACAGGGTTTCCTACGAGCAGTACTTC. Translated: CASTYRVSYEQYF.